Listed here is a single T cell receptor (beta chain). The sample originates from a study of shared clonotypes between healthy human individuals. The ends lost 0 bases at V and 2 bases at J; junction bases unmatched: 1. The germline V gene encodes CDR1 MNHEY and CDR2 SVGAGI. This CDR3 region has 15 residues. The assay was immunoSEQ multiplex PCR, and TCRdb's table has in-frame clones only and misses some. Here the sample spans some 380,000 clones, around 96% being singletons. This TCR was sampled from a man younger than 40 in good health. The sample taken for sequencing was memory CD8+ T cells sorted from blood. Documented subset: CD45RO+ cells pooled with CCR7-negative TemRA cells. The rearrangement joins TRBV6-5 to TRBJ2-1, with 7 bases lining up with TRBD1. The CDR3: CASSYSGGAYNEQFF. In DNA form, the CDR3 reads TGTGCCAGCAGTTACTCAGGGGGCGCCTACAATGAGCAGTTCTTC.